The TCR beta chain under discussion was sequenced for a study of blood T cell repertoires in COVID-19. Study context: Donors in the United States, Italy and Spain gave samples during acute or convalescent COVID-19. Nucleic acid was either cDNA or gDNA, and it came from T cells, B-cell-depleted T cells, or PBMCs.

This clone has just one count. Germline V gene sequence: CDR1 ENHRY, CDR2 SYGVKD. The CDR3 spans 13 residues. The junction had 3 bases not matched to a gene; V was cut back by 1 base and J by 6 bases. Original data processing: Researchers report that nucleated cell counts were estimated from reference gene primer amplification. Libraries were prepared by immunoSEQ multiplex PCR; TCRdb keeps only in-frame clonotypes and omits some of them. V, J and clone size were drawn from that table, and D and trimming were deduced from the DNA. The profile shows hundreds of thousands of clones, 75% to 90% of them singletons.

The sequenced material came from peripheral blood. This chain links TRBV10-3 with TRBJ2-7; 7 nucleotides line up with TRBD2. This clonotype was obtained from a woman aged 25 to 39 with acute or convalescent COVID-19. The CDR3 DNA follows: TGTGCCATCAGTGAGTGGGGGGGAGGCGAGCAGTACTTC. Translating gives CAISEWGGGEQYF.